A selection of T cell receptor beta chains follows, all from one sample in a study of cytomegalovirus exposure and HLA in healthy donors. Profiled with immunoSEQ multiplex PCR; TCRdb holds only in-frame clones, not every one. The sample consists of about 150,000 clones, approximately 80% of them appearing once. Input material: PBMCs. Receptors originate from a male donor in good health and CMV-seronegative. Both conserved end residues are part of each CDR3. D genes are given only for firm matches. Not every row has a clone size; where given, it reads once, few, many or a size class.

d_gene: TRBD2; abundance: .; j_gene: TRBJ2-3; v_gene: TRBV6-6; CDR3aa: CASSYSTSGGDTQYF; CDR3nt: TGTGCCAGCAGTTACTCTACTAGCGGGGGGGATACGCAGTATTTT
d_gene: .; abundance: .; j_gene: TRBJ2-2; v_gene: TRBV27; CDR3aa: CASSQGGAGSGELFF; CDR3nt: TGTGCCAGCTCTCAGGGGGGAGCAGGGTCCGGGGAGCTGTTTTTT
d_gene: TRBD1; abundance: .; j_gene: TRBJ2-7; v_gene: TRBV30; CDR3aa: CAWSGGQGLEQYF; CDR3nt: TGTGCCTGGAGTGGGGGACAGGGCCTCGAGCAGTACTTC
d_gene: .; abundance: .; j_gene: TRBJ2-1; v_gene: TRBV11-2; CDR3aa: CASSLPGGIQFF; CDR3nt: TGTGCCAGCAGCTTACCAGGGGGGATCCAGTTCTTC
d_gene: .; abundance: .; j_gene: TRBJ1-2; v_gene: TRBV2; CDR3aa: CASILPLSEGYTF; CDR3nt: TGTGCCAGCATCCTACCCCTTAGTGAAGGCTACACCTTC
d_gene: TRBD2; abundance: .; j_gene: TRBJ2-1; v_gene: TRBV4-1; CDR3aa: CASSQELGTSSYNEQFF; CDR3nt: TGCGCCAGCAGCCAAGAACTTGGGACTAGCTCCTACAATGAGCAGTTCTTC
d_gene: TRBD1; abundance: .; j_gene: TRBJ2-5; v_gene: TRBV6-1; CDR3aa: CASSGDRPRETQYF; CDR3nt: TGTGCCAGCAGCGGGGACAGGCCGAGGGAGACCCAGTACTTC
d_gene: TRBD1; abundance: .; j_gene: TRBJ1-4; v_gene: TRBV5-6; CDR3aa: CASSLGDRGDEKLFF; CDR3nt: TGTGCCAGCAGCTTGGGGGACAGAGGAGATGAAAAACTGTTTTTT
d_gene: .; abundance: .; j_gene: TRBJ1-1; v_gene: TRBV7-9; CDR3aa: CASSLVSWQGTEAFF; CDR3nt: TGTGCCAGCAGCTTAGTTTCGTGGCAGGGCACTGAAGCTTTCTTT
d_gene: .; abundance: .; j_gene: TRBJ1-3; v_gene: TRBV5-1; CDR3aa: CASSSDNSGNTIYF; CDR3nt: TGCGCCAGCAGCTCGGACAACTCTGGAAACACCATATATTTT
d_gene: .; abundance: .; j_gene: TRBJ1-1; v_gene: TRBV6-6; CDR3aa: CASRTPDTTSFF; CDR3nt: TGTGCCAGCAGGACGCCCGACACAACATCTTTCTTT
d_gene: .; abundance: .; j_gene: TRBJ1-1; v_gene: TRBV7-9; CDR3aa: CASSMLTPNTEAFF; CDR3nt: TGTGCCAGCAGCATGCTGACACCGAACACTGAAGCTTTCTTT
d_gene: TRBD2; abundance: .; j_gene: TRBJ2-7; v_gene: TRBV7-2; CDR3aa: CASSFRTRDLKQQYF; CDR3nt: TGTGCCAGCAGCTTTAGGACTAGGGACTTGAAGCAGCAGTACTTC
d_gene: .; abundance: .; j_gene: TRBJ1-2; v_gene: TRBV21-1; CDR3aa: CASSRQGAANYGYTF; CDR3nt: TGTGCCAGCAGCCGACAAGGGGCCGCTAACTATGGCTACACCTTC
d_gene: .; abundance: .; j_gene: TRBJ2-7; v_gene: TRBV4-1; CDR3aa: CASSFRVEYEQYF; CDR3nt: TGCGCCAGCAGCTTCAGGGTAGAGTACGAGCAGTACTTC
d_gene: TRBD2; abundance: .; j_gene: TRBJ2-1; v_gene: TRBV4-3; CDR3aa: CASSQEGLAGGRDEQFF; CDR3nt: TGCGCCAGCAGCCAAGAAGGACTAGCGGGAGGGAGGGATGAGCAGTTCTTC
d_gene: .; abundance: .; j_gene: TRBJ1-1; v_gene: TRBV28; CDR3aa: CATVVWNTEAFF; CDR3nt: TGTGCCACGGTGGTTTGGAACACTGAAGCTTTCTTT
d_gene: .; abundance: .; j_gene: TRBJ2-2; v_gene: TRBV7-9; CDR3aa: CASSLGAGTGELFF; CDR3nt: TGTGCCAGCAGCTTAGGCGCGGGCACCGGGGAGCTGTTTTTT
d_gene: .; abundance: .; j_gene: TRBJ1-1; v_gene: TRBV7-9; CDR3aa: CSSSLVTRSPNTEAFF; CDR3nt: TGTTCCAGCAGCTTGGTTACCCGAAGCCCGAACACTGAAGCTTTCTTT
d_gene: .; abundance: few; j_gene: TRBJ1-2; v_gene: TRBV4-3; CDR3aa: CASSQGYAGVYGYTF; CDR3nt: TGCGCCAGCAGCCAAGGTTATGCAGGGGTCTATGGCTACACCTTC
d_gene: .; abundance: .; j_gene: TRBJ2-3; v_gene: TRBV27; CDR3aa: CASSSSGKGDAQYF; CDR3nt: TGTGCCAGCAGTTCTTCCGGGAAGGGAGATGCGCAGTATTTT
d_gene: .; abundance: few; j_gene: TRBJ2-5; v_gene: TRBV5-1; CDR3aa: CASSLRASGGGETQYF; CDR3nt: TGCGCCAGCAGCTTGAGGGCTAGCGGAGGGGGTGAGACCCAGTACTTC
d_gene: TRBD1; abundance: .; j_gene: TRBJ2-2; v_gene: TRBV2; CDR3aa: CASVPRDREAPGELFF; CDR3nt: TGTGCCAGCGTTCCCAGGGACAGGGAGGCCCCCGGGGAGCTGTTTTTT
d_gene: .; abundance: .; j_gene: TRBJ1-2; v_gene: TRBV27; CDR3aa: CASSLAAENFNYGYTF; CDR3nt: TGTGCCAGCAGTTTAGCGGCCGAAAATTTTAACTATGGCTACACCTTC
d_gene: TRBD1; abundance: .; j_gene: TRBJ1-1; v_gene: TRBV7-9; CDR3aa: CASIQGANTEAFF; CDR3nt: TGTGCCAGCATTCAGGGGGCAAACACTGAAGCTTTCTTT
d_gene: TRBD1; abundance: once; j_gene: TRBJ1-2; v_gene: TRBV2; CDR3aa: CASNAGTGTMAYGYAF; CDR3nt: TGTGCCAGCAACGCCGGGACAGGGACGATGGCCTATGGCTACGCCTTC
d_gene: .; abundance: .; j_gene: TRBJ1-2; v_gene: TRBV10-3; CDR3aa: CAITRQETNYGYTF; CDR3nt: TGTGCCATCACTCGACAGGAAACTAACTATGGCTACACCTTC
d_gene: .; abundance: .; j_gene: TRBJ1-2; v_gene: TRBV30; CDR3aa: CAWSVRQGSGGYTF; CDR3nt: TGTGCCTGGAGTGTACGGCAGGGGTCTGGAGGCTACACCTTC
d_gene: TRBD1; abundance: once; j_gene: TRBJ1-6; v_gene: TRBV5-1; CDR3aa: CASSSSGTGASPLHF; CDR3nt: TGCGCCAGCAGCTCCTCCGGGACAGGGGCCTCACCCCTCCACTTT
d_gene: .; abundance: few; j_gene: TRBJ2-7; v_gene: TRBV11-1; CDR3aa: CASSETLYEQYF; CDR3nt: TGTGCCAGCAGCGAGACACTTTACGAGCAGTACTTC
d_gene: .; abundance: once; j_gene: TRBJ2-1; v_gene: TRBV25-1; CDR3aa: CASVPAWGLGPYNEQFF; CDR3nt: TGTGCCAGCGTCCCCGCCTGGGGGCTGGGCCCTTACAATGAGCAGTTCTTC